The sample holds a few counts of the clone carrying this TCR beta chain. Its antigen remains unidentified. This specimen comes from a study of blood T cells in healthy people across ages. Background on the study: When template switching was applied, about one barcoded beta molecule was captured per two T cells.

A second PCR of about 6 to 12 cycles used a sample-barcoded 5' primer and a J-beta primer mix. TCRdb re-called the 5' RACE reads through MiXCR, storing one row per CDR3 protein. This sample has just over 1 million distinct CDR3 sequences; 45% occur once, and the top ten carry around 18%. Donation came from healthy Caucasian individuals in Russia who were aged 6 to 90. CDR1 is SNHLY, CDR2 FYNNEI, per germline. This CDR3 spans 11 amino acids. V was trimmed by 8 bases and J by 5 bases, leaving 9 bases between them. Whole-study findings and limits: Unsorted PBMCs blocked a conclusive comparison of naive and antigen-experienced cells.

The chain employs TRBV2 and TRBJ2-5; no definite D call. The sequencing sample was made of blood. The TCR was taken from a woman aged 60-75 years in good health. CDR3 bases: TGTGCCAGCTCCAATACTGAGACCCAGTACTTC. As protein: CASSNTETQYF.